This entry describes one T cell receptor beta chain. Its target is unknown. These data belong to a study of Ad26.COV2.S vaccination and SARS-CoV-2 variants. Study summary: Doses of Ad26.COV2.S were injected into muscle once or twice, 56 days apart.

Using immunoSEQ multiplex PCR, the repertoire was profiled, and TCRdb retains in-frame clones only, with some absent. The sample lists approximately 480,000 clones, roughly 85% occurring once. Stated treatment: 15 to 20 received Ad26.COV2.S at low or high dose, single or two shots; about five received placebo; per-sample allocation not given. Collection of the samples took place on day 63 after the first injection of vaccine or placebo. In Boston, the donor was an adult between 18-55 years of age. In the vaccine, an Ad26 vector expressed the SARS-CoV-2 spike of the Wuhan strain. Study results and limitations: After vaccination, reports described spike-specific CD8+ and CD4+ T cell responses as showing substantial breadth.

The specimen comprised peripheral blood, sampled in a trial of Ad26.COV2.S vaccine versus placebo. The clonotype was recovered from a person between 18 and 60 years old who received the Ad26.COV2.S COVID-19 vaccine or a placebo.

CDR3 DNA: TGTGCCAGCAGCGCCGGGACTGGAGACAATGAGCAGTTCTTC. Amino acid sequence: CASSAGTGDNEQFF. This sequence joins TRBV7-2 and TRBJ2-1, with D perhaps matching TRBD2 (6 bases). Germline V gene sequence: CDR1 SGHTA, CDR2 FQGNSA. The length of the CDR3 is 14 residues. Trimming stripped 5 bases from V and 5 bases from J, with 13 bases between.